This T cell receptor beta chain was captured in a study of cytomegalovirus exposure and HLA in healthy donors. PCR amplification relied on 60 Vbeta primers (plus 13 Jbeta primers). Measured with immunoSEQ multiplex PCR; TCRdb has only the in-frame clones, and not every one. Found here are 170,000 or so clones, 77% of them singletons; the top ten hold roughly 3.6%. The CDR3 has 16 amino acids. Germline V gives CDR1 SGHVS, CDR2 FQNEAQ. Germline trimming cut 3 bases from V and 0 bases from J; bases unmatched to any gene: 2. Study-wide results and limits: Most CMV-associated TCR beta chains were later found to appear HLA-restricted.

To note about this clone: Its antigen is as yet unknown.

The chain combines TRBV7-8 with TRBJ1-6, with 7 positions matching TRBD1. Sequenced sample: PBMCs. This TCR was sampled from a woman aged 60 to 75 in good health and CMV-seropositive. CDR3 protein: CASSLGQSSYNSPLHF. The CDR3 coding sequence is TGTGCCAGCAGCTTGGGACAGAGCTCCTATAATTCACCCCTCCACTTT.